A single count supports the clone carrying this TCR beta chain. TCRdb keeps only in-frame clones here, not all; method: immunoSEQ multiplex PCR. This repertoire shows 60,000 to 80,000 clones, 70% to 90% found once; its top ten account for approximately 3.8%. This specimen comes from a study of blood T cell repertoires in COVID-19. The germline gives CDR1 SGHRS, CDR2 YFSETQ. The CDR3 covers 18 residues. V gave up 3 bases and J gave up 0 bases; unmatched junction bases: 13. The sample was PBMCs or T cells enriched from blood (not recorded which). The V and J genes are TRBV5-1 and TRBJ1-1; 8 nucleotides align to TRBD1. The receptor was derived from a middle-aged woman with acute COVID-19. CDR3 coding DNA: TGCGCCAGCAGCTCATACCGGGACAGGACGCCGCTGAACACTGAAGCTTTCTTT. Translating gives CASSSYRDRTPLNTEAFF.